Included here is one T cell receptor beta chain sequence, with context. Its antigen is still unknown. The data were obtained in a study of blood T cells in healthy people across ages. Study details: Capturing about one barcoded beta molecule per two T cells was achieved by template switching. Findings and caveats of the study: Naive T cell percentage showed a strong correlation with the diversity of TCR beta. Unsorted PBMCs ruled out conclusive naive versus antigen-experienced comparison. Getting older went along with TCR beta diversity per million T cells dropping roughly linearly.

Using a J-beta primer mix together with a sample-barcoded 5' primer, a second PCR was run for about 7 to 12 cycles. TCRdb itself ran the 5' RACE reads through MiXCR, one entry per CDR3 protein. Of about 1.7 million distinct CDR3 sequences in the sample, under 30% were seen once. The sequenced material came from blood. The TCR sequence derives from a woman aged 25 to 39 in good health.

The CDR3 reads CASSLAGRVGEKLFF. The CDR3 DNA is TGTGCCAGCAGCTTAGCGGGCAGGGTTGGTGAAAAACTGTTTTTT. This chain connects TRBV7-9 to TRBJ1-4, with D possibly being TRBD1 (5 bases). V gave up 0 bases and J gave up 7 bases, with 12 bases separating them. Germline V gene data show CDR1 as SEHNR and CDR2 as FQNEAQ (reference sequence). The CDR3 runs to 15 residues.